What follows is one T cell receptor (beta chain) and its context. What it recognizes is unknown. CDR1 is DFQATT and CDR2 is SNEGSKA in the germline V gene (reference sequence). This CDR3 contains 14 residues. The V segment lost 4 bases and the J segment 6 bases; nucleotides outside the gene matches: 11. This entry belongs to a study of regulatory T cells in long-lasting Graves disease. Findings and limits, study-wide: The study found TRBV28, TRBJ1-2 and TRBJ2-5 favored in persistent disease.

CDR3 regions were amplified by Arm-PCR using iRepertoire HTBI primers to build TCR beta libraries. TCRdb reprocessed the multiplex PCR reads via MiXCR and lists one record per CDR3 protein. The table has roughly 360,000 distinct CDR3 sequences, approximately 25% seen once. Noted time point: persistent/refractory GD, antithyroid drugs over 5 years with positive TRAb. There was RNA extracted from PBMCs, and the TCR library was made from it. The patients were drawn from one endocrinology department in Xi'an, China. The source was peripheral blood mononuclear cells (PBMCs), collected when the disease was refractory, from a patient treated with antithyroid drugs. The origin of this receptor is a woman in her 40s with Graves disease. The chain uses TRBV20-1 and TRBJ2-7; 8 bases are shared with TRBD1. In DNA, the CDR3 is TGCAGTGCTACACGCCGAGGACAGGGCAGCGAGCAGTACTTC. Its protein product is CSATRRGQGSEQYF.